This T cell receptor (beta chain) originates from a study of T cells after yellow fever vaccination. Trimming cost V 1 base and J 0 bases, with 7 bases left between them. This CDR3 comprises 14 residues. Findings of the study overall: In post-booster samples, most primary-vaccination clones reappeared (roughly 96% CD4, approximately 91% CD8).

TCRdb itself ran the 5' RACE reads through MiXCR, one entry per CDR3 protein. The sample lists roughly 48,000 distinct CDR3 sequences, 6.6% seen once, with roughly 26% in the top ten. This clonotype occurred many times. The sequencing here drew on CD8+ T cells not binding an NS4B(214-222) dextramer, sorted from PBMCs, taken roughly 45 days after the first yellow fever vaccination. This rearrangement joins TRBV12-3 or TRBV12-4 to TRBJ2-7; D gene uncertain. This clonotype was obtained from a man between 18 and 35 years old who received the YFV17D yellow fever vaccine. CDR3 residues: CASSLGEDSYEQYF. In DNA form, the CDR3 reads TGTGCCAGCAGTTTAGGTGAGGACTCCTACGAGCAGTACTTC.